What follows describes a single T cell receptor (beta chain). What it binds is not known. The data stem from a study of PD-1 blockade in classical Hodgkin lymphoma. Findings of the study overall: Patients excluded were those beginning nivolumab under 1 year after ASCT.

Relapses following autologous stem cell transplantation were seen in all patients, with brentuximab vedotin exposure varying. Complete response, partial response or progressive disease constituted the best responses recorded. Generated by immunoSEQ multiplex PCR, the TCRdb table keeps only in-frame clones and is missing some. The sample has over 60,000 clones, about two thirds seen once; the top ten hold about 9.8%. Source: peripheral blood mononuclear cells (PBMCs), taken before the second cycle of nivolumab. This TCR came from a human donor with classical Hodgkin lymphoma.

CDR3 loop: CASSGTANEKLFF. Written as DNA, the CDR3 is TGTGCCAGCAGCGGGACAGCTAATGAAAAACTGTTTTTT. The chain uses TRBV9 and TRBJ1-4, with D possibly being TRBD1 (6 bases). The CDR3 has 13 residues. Germline assignment: CDR1 SGDLS and CDR2 YYNGEE. The V end was cut by 3 bases, the J end by 3 bases, with 6 bases between.